This paragraph covers one TCR beta chain sequence. Survey-level immunoSEQ sequencing profiled the TCR beta repertoire. The data were produced by immunoSEQ multiplex PCR, yet TCRdb's version contains in-frame clones alone and is incomplete. This sample has approximately 70,000 clones, with 85% to 95% found just once. The V and J ends lost 5 bases and 3 bases respectively, with 17 bases between them. The CDR3 length is 16 residues. From germline, CDR1 is SGHAT and CDR2 FQNNGV. Sequenced input: PBMCs. This chain connects TRBV11-2 to TRBJ2-1; tentatively, D is TRBD2 (6 bases). The sequence derives from a man aged 35-49 years with rheumatoid arthritis. The CDR3 nucleotides read TGTGCCAGCAGCAAGAGCCGGGAGCACGACTACAATGAGCAGTTCTTC. It specifies CASSKSREHDYNEQFF.